The entry that follows covers one T cell receptor (beta chain) sequence. The assay was immunoSEQ multiplex PCR, and TCRdb's table has in-frame clones only and misses some. The data hold 250,000 to 350,000 clones, with around 77% observed a single time. The CDR3 contains 16 residues. Germline V lookup: CDR1 SGHRS, CDR2 YFSETQ. Trimming shortened V by 1 base and J by 4 bases, and 15 bases separated the two germline ends. The data stem from a study of cytotoxic CD8 clonotypes in ibrutinib-treated CLL. Here the sequenced sample was PBMCs, taken at disease progression, from a patient treated with ibrutinib. The chain combines TRBV5-1 with TRBJ1-3; weak D call: TRBD1 (6 bases). The origin of this receptor is a human donor with chronic lymphocytic leukemia. The DNA for the CDR3 is TGCGCCAGCAGCTTGACAGGGCCGTTTGCCGGAAACACCATATATTTT. It encodes CASSLTGPFAGNTIYF.